This T cell receptor (beta chain) was obtained from a study of technical replicates of blood from several donors. Method: immunoSEQ multiplex PCR; TCRdb's copy keeps in-frame clones and lacks some. The profile shows 60,000 to 90,000 clones, around 97% of them singletons. There are 17 residues in the CDR3. In germline, CDR1 is SGDLS, CDR2 YYNGEE. The J segment lost 5 bases and the V segment lost 3 bases, leaving 13 bases of the junction unmatched. The sequenced sample consisted of T cells isolated from PBMCs. The receptor comes from a human donor in good health. The V call is TRBV9, the J call TRBJ2-2, with TRBD1 matching 7 bases. Here the CDR3 reads CASSESGTDEWTGELFF. The CDR3 DNA reads TGTGCCAGCAGCGAATCCGGGACAGACGAGTGGACCGGGGAGCTGTTTTTT. Full variable domain (rest looked up from reference TRBV9 and TRBJ2-2): DSGVTQTPKHLITATGQRVTLRCSPRSGDLSVYWYQQSLDQGLQFLIQYYNGEERAKGNILERFSAQQFPDLHSELNLSSLELGDSALYFCASSESGTDEWTGELFFGEGSRLTVL.